The rows below give T cell receptor beta chains drawn from one sample of a study of CD8+CD57+ T cells in acquired aplastic anemia. TCRdb reprocessed the reads with MiXCR, giving one entry per CDR3 protein. The sample shows under 200,000 distinct CDR3 sequences, roughly 48% of them seen only once. The material sequenced was sorted CD4+, CD8+, or CD8+CD57+ T cells (not recorded which) from PBMCs. The receptor source for this set is a human donor with aplastic anemia. The CDR3 runs from the conserved cysteine through the conserved F or W. The D gene is left open where the match is weak. Size values are once, few and many counts, or a class for expanded clones, and some rows have none.

V gene	D gene	J gene	CDR3 length	clone size	CDR3 protein	CDR3 DNA
TRBV11-2	TRBD2	TRBJ2-3	15	NA	CASLAGGPRTDTQYF	TGTGCCAGTTTAGCGGGAGGGCCCCGCACAGATACGCAGTATTTT
TRBV15	NA	TRBJ1-1	14	few	CATSREGGNVEAFF	TGTGCCACCAGCAGAGAAGGGGGTAACGTTGAAGCTTTCTTT
TRBV10-3	NA	TRBJ2-7	13	NA	CARRRDEDYEQYF	TGTGCTCGACGGCGGGACGAAGACTACGAGCAGTACTTC
TRBV2	NA	TRBJ1-6	12	few	CASRDSNSPLHF	TGTGCCAGCAGGGACAGTAATTCACCCCTCCACTTT
TRBV19	NA	TRBJ2-1	14	NA	CASSGRRRAGEQFF	TGTGCCAGTAGTGGCCGGAGAAGGGCCGGCGAGCAGTTCTTC
TRBV2	TRBD1	TRBJ1-5	14	NA	CASTRDSSNQPQHF	TGTGCCAGCACTAGGGACAGTAGCAATCAGCCCCAGCATTTT
TRBV5-1	TRBD2	TRBJ2-1	16	NA	CASSLAVVAGGVEQFF	TGCGCCAGCAGCTTGGCCGTGGTAGCGGGGGGGGTTGAGCAGTTCTTC
TRBV24-1	NA	TRBJ1-1	13	NA	CATSDHKVGEAFF	TGTGCCACCAGTGATCACAAAGTGGGTGAAGCTTTCTTT
TRBV11-2	TRBD1	TRBJ1-2	15	NA	CASSSQGAPAYGHTF	TGTGCCAGCAGCTCTCAGGGGGCGCCGGCGTATGGCCACACCTTC
TRBV15	NA	TRBJ1-1	16	NA	CATSRDFGRMNTEAFF	TGTGCCACCAGCAGAGATTTTGGACGGATGAACACTGAAGCTTTCTTT
TRBV27	NA	TRBJ2-3	11	few	CASSLGNTQYF	TGTGCCAGCAGTTTAGGGAATACGCAGTATTTT
TRBV9	NA	TRBJ2-3	14	many	CASSARLSPDTQYF	TGTGCCAGCAGCGCCAGACTCTCCCCAGATACGCAGTATTTT
TRBV15	NA	TRBJ1-2	13	NA	CATSTENDYGYTF	TGTGCCACCAGCACGGAGAATGACTATGGCTACACCTTC
TRBV4-3	NA	TRBJ2-3	16	NA	CASSQDAGWSTDTQYF	TGCGCCAGCAGCCAAGATGCCGGGTGGAGCACAGATACGCAGTATTTT
TRBV19	TRBD1	TRBJ2-3	15	NA	CASTLDRATTDTQYF	TGTGCCAGTACCCTGGACAGGGCCACCACAGATACGCAGTATTTT
TRBV29-1	NA	TRBJ1-1	13	NA	CSVEDRDKSEAFF	TGCAGCGTTGAAGATCGGGACAAATCCGAAGCTTTCTTT
TRBV15	NA	TRBJ2-7	14	NA	CATSRRGRLGEQYF	TGTGCCACCAGCAGGAGGGGCCGCCTTGGCGAGCAGTACTTC
TRBV2	TRBD1	TRBJ2-7	17	many	CASSEGDPQGASYEQYF	TGTGCCAGCAGTGAAGGTGATCCTCAGGGGGCTAGCTACGAGCAGTACTTC
TRBV29-1	TRBD2	TRBJ2-3	17	many	CSVERLAGGGFPDTQYF	TGCAGCGTTGAACGGCTAGCGGGAGGGGGGTTCCCAGATACGCAGTATTTT
TRBV11-2	NA	TRBJ2-3	16	NA	CASSLGSAGPLDTQCF	TGTGCCAGCAGCTTAGGGTCGGCGGGGCCCCTAGATACGCAGTGTTTT
TRBV24-1	NA	TRBJ2-3	13	NA	CATRRGDADTQYF	TGTGCCACCCGGAGGGGGGACGCGGATACGCAGTATTTT
TRBV10-3	NA	TRBJ1-5	15	NA	CASSYDGRGDQPQHF	TGTGCCAGCAGTTATGACGGCAGGGGTGATCAGCCCCAGCATTTT
TRBV6-1	TRBD1	TRBJ1-1	14	many	CASSDGQGITEAFF	TGTGCCAGCAGTGATGGACAGGGGATCACTGAAGCTTTCTTT
TRBV29-1	NA	TRBJ2-7	13	NA	CSVAPDHYYEQYF	TGCAGCGTTGCGCCGGATCACTACTACGAGCAGTACTTC